The present TCR beta chain was sequenced within a study of Ad26.COV2.S vaccination and SARS-CoV-2 variants. About the research overall: Recipients of Ad26.COV2.S got it intramuscularly, once or twice 56 days apart. Broader study findings: Recipients given vaccine exceeded placebo recipients in spike-specific TCR breadth.

Points on this clone: Antigen specificity is unknown.

The protocol was immunoSEQ multiplex PCR, while the TCRdb copy is restricted to in-frame clones and leaves out a portion. The sample lists under 250,000 clones, roughly 89% seen once, with approximately 3% in the top ten. Treatment described: over 15 received Ad26.COV2.S at low or high dose, single or two shots; roughly five received placebo; per-sample allocation not given. Collection of samples fell on day 63 after the first vaccine or placebo injection. V lost 6 bases and J 3 bases, leaving 12 bases between the germline ends. The CDR3 loop spans 13 amino acids. Germline CDR1 is SQVTM and CDR2 is ANQGSEA.

The chain carries TRBV29-1 and TRBJ1-3; D is uncertain. This receptor was obtained from a person between 18 and 65 years old who received the Ad26.COV2.S COVID-19 vaccine or a placebo. Specimen: peripheral blood, collected in a trial of Ad26.COV2.S vaccine versus placebo. This CDR3 is CSVVWPDGNTIYF. DNA for the CDR3: TGCAGCGTCGTGTGGCCGGATGGAAACACCATATATTTT.